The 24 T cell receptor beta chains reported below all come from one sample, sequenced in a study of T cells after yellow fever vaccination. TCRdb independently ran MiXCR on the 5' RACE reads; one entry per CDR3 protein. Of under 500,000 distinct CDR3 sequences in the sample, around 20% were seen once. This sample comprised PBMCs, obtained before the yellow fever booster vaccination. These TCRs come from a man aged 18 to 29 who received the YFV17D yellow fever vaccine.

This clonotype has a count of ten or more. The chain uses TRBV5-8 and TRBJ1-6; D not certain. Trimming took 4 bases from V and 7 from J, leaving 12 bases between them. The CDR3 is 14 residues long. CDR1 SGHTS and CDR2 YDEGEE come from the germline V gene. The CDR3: CASSHVYGNSPLHF. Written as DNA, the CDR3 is TGTGCCAGCAGCCACGTGTACGGGAATTCACCCCTCCACTTT.

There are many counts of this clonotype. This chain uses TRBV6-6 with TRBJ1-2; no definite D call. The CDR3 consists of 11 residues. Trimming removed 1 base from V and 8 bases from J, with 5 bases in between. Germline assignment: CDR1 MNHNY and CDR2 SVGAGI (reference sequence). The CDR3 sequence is CASSYYGGYTF. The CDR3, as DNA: TGTGCCAGCAGTTACTACGGCGGCTACACCTTC.

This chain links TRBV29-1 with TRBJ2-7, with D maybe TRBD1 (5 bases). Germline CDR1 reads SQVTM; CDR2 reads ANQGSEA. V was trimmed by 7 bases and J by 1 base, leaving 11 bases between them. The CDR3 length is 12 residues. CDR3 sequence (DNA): TGCAGCGCTATACAGGATTCCTACGAGCAGTACTTC. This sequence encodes CSAIQDSYEQYF.

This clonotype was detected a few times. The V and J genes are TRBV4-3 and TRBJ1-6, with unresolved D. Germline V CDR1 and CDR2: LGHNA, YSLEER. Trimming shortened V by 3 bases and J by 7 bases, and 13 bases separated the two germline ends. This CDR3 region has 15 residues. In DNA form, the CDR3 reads TGCGCCAGCAGCCACCGGATGGGAACGAATTCACCCCTCCACTTT. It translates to CASSHRMGTNSPLHF.

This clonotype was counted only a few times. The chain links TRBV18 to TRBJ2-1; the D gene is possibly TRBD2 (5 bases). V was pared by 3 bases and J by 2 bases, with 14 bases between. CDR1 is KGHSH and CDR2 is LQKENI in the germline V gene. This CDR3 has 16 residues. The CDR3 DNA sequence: TGTGCCAGCTCACCCATCCGAGGGCCTACCTACAATGAGCAGTTCTTC. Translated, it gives CASSPIRGPTYNEQFF.

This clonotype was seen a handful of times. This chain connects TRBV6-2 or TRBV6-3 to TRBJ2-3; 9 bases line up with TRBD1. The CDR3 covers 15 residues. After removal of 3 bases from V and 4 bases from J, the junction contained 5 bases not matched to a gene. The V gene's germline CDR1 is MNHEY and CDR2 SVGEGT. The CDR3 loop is CASSYRTGDADTQYF. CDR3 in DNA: TGTGCCAGCAGTTATAGGACAGGGGACGCAGATACGCAGTATTTT.

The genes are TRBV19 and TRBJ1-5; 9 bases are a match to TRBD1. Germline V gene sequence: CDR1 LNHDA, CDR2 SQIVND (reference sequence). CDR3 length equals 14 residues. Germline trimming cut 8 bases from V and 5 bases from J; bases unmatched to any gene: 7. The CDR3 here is CASSFTGGHQPQHF. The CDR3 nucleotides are TGTGCCAGTTCTTTTACAGGGGGCCATCAGCCCCAGCATTTT.

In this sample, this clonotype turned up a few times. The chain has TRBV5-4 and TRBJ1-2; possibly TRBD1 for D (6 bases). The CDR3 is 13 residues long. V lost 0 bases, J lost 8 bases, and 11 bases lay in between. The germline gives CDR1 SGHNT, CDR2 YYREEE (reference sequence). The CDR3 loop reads CASSLEKGGGYTF. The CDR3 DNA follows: TGTGCCAGCAGCTTGGAAAAGGGGGGCGGCTACACCTTC.

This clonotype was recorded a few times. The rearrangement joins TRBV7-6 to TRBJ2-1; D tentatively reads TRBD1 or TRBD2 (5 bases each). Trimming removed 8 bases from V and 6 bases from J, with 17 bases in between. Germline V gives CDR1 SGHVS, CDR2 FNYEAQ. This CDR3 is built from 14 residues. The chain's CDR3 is CASSTEGFGNEQFF. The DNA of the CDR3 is TGTGCCAGCTCAACCGAGGGGTTCGGCAATGAGCAGTTCTTC.

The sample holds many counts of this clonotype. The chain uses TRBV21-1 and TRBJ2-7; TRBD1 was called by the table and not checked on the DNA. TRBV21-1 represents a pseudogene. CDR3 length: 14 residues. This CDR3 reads CASSKRDSSYEQYV. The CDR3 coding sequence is TGTGCCAGCAGCAAAAGGGACAGCTCCTACGAGCAGTACGTC.

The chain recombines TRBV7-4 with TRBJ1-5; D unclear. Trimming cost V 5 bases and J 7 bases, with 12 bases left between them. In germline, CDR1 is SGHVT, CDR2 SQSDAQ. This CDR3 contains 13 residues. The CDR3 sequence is CASSPCMGQPQHF. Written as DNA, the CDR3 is TGTGCCAGCAGCCCATGTATGGGACAGCCCCAGCATTTT. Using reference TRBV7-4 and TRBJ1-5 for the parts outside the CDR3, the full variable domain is GAGVSQSPRYKVAKRGRDVALRCDSISGHVTLYWYRQTLGQGSEVLTYSQSDAQRDKSGRPSGRFSAERPERSVSTLKIQRTEQGDSAVYLCASSPCMGQPQHFGDGTRLSIL.

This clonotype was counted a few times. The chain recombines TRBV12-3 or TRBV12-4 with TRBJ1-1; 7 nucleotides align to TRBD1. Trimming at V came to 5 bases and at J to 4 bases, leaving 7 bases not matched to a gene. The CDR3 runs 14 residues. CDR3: CASSPKPGGTEAFF. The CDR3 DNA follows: TGTGCCAGCAGTCCAAAACCAGGGGGCACTGAAGCTTTCTTT.

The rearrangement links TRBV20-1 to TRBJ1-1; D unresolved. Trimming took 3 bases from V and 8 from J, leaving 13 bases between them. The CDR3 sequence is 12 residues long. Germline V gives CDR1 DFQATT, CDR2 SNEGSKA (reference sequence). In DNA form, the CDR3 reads TGCAGTGCTAGTCCCCGGGATTGGGAAGCTTTCTTT. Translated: CSASPRDWEAFF.

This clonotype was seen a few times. Written as DNA, the CDR3 is TGTGCCACCAGCAGAGAACGTTTTAGCGGGGGGGCCGTAGATACGCAGTATTTT. This gives the protein CATSRERFSGGAVDTQYF. V and J are TRBV15 and TRBJ2-3; the match to TRBD2 covers 11 bases. Germline V CDR1 and CDR2: LNHNV, YYDKDF (reference sequence). The J segment lost 5 bases and the V segment lost 0 bases, leaving 10 bases of the junction unmatched. CDR3 length: 18 amino acids.

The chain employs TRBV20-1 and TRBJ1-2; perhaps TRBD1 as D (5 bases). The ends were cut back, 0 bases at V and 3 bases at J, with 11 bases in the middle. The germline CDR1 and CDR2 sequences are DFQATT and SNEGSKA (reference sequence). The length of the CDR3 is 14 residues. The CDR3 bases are TGCAGTGCTAGAGACACAGGTGTCTACTATGGCTACACCTTC. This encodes CSARDTGVYYGYTF.

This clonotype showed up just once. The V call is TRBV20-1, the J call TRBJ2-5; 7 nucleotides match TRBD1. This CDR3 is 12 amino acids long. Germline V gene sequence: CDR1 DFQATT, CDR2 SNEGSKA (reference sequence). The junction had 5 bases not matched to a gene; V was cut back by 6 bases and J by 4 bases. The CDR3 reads CSAKTGLETQYF. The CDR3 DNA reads TGCAGTGCAAAGACAGGGCTAGAGACCCAGTACTTC.

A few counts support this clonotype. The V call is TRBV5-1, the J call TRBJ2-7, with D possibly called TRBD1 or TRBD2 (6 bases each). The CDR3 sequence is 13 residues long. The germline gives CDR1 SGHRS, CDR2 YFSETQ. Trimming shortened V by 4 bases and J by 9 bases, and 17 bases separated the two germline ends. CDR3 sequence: CASSQARRGGQYV. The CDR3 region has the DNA TGCGCCAGCAGCCAGGCCCGCAGGGGAGGGCAGTACGTC.

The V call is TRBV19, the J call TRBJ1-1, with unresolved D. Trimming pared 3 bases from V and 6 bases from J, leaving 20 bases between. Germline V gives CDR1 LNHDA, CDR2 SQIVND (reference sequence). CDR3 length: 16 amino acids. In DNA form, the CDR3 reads TGTGCCAGTAGTATGGTCAGTGTCTTGTCTAGCGCTGAAGCTTTCTTT. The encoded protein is CASSMVSVLSSAEAFF.

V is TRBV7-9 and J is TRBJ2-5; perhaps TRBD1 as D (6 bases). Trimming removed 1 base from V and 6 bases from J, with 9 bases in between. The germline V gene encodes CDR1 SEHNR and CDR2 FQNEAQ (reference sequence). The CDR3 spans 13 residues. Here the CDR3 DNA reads TGTGCCAGCAGCTTAGTACAGGGAAAGACCCAGTACTTC. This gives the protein CASSLVQGKTQYF.

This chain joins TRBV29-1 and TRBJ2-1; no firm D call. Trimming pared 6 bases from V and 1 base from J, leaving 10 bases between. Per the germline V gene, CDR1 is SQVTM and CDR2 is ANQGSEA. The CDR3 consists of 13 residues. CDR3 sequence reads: CSVVLRSYNEQFF. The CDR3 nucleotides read TGCAGCGTCGTCTTAAGGTCCTACAATGAGCAGTTCTTC.

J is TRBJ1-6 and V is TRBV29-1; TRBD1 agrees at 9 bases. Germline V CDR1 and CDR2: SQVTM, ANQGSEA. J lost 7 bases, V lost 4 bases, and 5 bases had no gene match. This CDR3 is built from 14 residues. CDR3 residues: CSVATGGANSPLHF. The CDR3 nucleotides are TGCAGCGTTGCTACAGGGGGCGCGAATTCACCCCTCCACTTT. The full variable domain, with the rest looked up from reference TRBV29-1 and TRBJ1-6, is SAVISQKPSRDICQRGTSLTIQCQVDSQVTMMFWYRQQPGQSLTLIATANQGSEATYESGFVIDKFPISRPNLTFSTLTVSNMSPEDSSIYLCSVATGGANSPLHFGNGTRLTVT.

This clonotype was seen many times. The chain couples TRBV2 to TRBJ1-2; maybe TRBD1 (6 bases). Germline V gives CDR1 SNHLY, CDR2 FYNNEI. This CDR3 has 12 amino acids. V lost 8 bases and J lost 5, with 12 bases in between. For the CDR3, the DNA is TGTGCCAGCGAAGGGGGAGTTTATGGCTACACCTTC. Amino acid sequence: CASEGGVYGYTF.

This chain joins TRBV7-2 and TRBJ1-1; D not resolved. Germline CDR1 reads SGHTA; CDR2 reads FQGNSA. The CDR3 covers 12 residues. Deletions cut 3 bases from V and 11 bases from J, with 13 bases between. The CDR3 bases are TGTGCCAGCAGCTTGATGAGGGTGGAGGCTTTCTTT. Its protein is CASSLMRVEAFF.

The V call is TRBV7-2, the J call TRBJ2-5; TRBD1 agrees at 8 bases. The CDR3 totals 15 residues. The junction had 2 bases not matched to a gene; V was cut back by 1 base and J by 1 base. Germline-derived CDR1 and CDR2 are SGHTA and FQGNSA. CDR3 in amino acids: CASSLGGQGQETQYF. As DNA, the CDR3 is TGTGCCAGCAGCTTAGGTGGACAGGGCCAAGAGACCCAGTACTTC.